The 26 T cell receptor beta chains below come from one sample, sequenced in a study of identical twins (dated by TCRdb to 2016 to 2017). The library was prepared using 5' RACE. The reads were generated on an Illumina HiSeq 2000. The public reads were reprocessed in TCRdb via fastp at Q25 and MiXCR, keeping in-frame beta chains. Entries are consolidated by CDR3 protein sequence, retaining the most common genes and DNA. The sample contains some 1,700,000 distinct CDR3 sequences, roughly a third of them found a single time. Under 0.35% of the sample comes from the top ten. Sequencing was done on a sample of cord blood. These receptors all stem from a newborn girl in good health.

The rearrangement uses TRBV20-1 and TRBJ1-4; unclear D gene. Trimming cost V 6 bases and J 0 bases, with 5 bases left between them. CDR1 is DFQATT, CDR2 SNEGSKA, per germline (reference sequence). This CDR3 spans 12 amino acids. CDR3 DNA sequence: TGCAGTGCGCGCTCAACTAATGAAAAACTGTTTTTT. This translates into CSARSTNEKLFF.

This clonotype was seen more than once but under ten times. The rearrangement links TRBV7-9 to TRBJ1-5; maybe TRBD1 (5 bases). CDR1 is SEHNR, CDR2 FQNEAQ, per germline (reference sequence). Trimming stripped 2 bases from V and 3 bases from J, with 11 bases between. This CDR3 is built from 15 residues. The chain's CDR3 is CASSLTAGTNQPQHF. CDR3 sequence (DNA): TGTGCCAGCAGCTTAACCGCAGGGACCAATCAGCCCCAGCATTTT.

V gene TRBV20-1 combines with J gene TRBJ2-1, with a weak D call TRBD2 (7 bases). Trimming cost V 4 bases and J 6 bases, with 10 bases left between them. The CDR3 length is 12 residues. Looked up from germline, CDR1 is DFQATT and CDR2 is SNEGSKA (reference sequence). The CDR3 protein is CSANRGGNEQFF. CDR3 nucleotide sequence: TGCAGTGCTAATAGGGGGGGCAATGAGCAGTTCTTC.

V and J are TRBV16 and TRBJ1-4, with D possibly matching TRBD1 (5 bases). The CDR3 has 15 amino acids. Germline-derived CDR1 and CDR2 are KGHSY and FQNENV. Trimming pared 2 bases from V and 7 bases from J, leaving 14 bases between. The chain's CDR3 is CASSQQGIEGEKLFF. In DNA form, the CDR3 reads TGTGCCAGCAGCCAACAGGGAATTGAGGGTGAAAAACTGTTTTTT.

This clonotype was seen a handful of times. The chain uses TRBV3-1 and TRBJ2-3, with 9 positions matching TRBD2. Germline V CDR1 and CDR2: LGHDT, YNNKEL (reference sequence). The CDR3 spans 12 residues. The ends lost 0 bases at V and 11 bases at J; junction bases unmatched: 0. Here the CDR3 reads CASSQELAGQYF. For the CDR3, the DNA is TGTGCCAGCAGCCAAGAACTAGCGGGGCAGTATTTT.

The CDR3 coding sequence is TGTGCCAGCTCACCACGTTCCCTAGCGGGGGGAAGCTCCTACAATGAGCAGTTCTTC. Translated: CASSPRSLAGGSSYNEQFF. The rearrangement uses TRBV18 and TRBJ2-1; 11 bases match TRBD2. In germline, CDR1 is KGHSH, CDR2 LQKENI. With 1 base clipped from V and 0 bases from J, the junction kept 8 bases outside the gene matches. The CDR3 is 19 amino acids.

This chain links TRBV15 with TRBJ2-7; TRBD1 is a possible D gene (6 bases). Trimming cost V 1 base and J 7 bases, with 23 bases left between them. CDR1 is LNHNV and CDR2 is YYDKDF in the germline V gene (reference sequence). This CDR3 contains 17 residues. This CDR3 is CATSRAVRPTGYNEQYF. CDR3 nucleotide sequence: TGTGCCACCAGCAGAGCGGTTAGACCGACAGGCTACAATGAGCAGTACTTC.

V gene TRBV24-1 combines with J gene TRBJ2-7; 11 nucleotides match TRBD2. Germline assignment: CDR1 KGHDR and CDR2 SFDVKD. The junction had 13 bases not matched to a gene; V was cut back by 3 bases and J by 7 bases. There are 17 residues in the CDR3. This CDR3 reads CATSDPGGLAAYNEQYF. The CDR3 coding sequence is TGTGCCACCAGTGATCCGGGGGGACTAGCGGCCTACAATGAGCAGTACTTC.

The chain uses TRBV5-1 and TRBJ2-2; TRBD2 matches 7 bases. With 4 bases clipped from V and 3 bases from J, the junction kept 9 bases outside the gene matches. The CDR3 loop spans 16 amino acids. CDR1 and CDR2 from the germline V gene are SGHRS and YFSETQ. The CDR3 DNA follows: TGCGCCAGCAGCATCAGACTAGCCGGGTACACCGGGGAGCTGTTTTTT. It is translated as CASSIRLAGYTGELFF.

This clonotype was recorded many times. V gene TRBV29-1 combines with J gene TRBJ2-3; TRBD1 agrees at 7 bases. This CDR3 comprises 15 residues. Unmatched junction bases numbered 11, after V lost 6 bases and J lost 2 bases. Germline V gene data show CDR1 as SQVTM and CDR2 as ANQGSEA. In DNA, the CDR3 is TGCAGCGTAGCAGTCGGACAGGCTAACACAGATACGCAGTATTTT. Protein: CSVAVGQANTDTQYF.

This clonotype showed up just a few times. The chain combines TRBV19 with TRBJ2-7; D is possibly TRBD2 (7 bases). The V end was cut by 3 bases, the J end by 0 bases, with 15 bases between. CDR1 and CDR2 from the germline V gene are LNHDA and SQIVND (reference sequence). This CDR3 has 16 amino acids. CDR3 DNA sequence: TGTGCCAGTAGTATCTTCGGCGGGGGCCTCTCCTACGAGCAGTACTTC. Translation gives CASSIFGGGLSYEQYF. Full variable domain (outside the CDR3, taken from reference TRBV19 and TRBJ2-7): DGGITQSPKYLFRKEGQNVTLSCEQNLNHDAMYWYRQDPGQGLRLIYYSQIVNDFQKGDIAEGYSVSREKKESFPLTVTSAQKNPTAFYLCASSIFGGGLSYEQYFGPGTRLTVT.

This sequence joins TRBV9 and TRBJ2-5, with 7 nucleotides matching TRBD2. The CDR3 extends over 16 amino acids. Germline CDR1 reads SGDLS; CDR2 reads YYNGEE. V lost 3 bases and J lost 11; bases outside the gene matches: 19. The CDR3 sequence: CASSAVGLADNNEQYF. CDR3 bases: TGTGCCAGCAGCGCAGTCGGCCTAGCGGATAACAATGAGCAGTACTTC.

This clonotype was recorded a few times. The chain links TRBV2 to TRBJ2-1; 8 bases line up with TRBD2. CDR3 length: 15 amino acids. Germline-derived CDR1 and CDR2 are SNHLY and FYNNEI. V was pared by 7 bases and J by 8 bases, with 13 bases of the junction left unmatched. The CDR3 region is CASTKGPAGDHEQFF. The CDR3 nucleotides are TGTGCCAGCACCAAAGGTCCAGCGGGAGACCATGAGCAGTTCTTC.

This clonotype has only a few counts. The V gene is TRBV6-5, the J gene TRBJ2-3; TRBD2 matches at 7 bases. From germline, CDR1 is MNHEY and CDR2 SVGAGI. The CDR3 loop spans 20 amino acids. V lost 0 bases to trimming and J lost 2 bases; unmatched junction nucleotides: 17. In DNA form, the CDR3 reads TGTGCCAGCAGTTACTCGCAGGGATCTTGGGGGGAGGGAACCACAGATACGCAGTATTTT. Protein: CASSYSQGSWGEGTTDTQYF.

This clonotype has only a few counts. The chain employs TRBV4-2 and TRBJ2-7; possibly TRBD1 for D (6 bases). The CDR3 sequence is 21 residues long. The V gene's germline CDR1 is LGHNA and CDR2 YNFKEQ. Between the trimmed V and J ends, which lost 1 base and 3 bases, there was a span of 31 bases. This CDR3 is CASSQAIGSWGRRQPIYEQYF. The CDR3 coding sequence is TGTGCCAGCAGCCAAGCGATCGGCTCTTGGGGGCGCAGACAACCTATCTACGAGCAGTACTTC.

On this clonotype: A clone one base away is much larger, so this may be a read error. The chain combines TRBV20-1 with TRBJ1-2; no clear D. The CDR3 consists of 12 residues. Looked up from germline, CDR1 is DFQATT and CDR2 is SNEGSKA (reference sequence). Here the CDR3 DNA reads TGCAGCGCAGAAAGCCGTAGGGTGATCTACACCTTC. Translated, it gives CSAESRRVIYTF.

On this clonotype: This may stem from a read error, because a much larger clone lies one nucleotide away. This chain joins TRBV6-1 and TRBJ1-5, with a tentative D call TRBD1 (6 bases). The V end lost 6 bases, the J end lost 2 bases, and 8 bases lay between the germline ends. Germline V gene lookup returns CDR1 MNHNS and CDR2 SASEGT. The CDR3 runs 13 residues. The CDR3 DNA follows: TGTGCCAGCAGGGACAGTGGCAATCAGCCCCAGCATTTT. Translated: CASRDSGNQPQHF.

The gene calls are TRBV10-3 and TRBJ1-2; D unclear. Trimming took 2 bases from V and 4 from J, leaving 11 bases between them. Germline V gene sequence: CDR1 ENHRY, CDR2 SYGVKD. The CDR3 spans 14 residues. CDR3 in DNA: TGTGCCATCAGTGAGAGGGAGGGCCGCTATGGCTACACCTTC. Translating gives CAISEREGRYGYTF.

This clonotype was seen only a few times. The CDR3 is CSARETVNNEQFF. DNA for the CDR3: TGCAGTGCTAGGGAGACCGTAAACAATGAGCAGTTCTTC. The genes are TRBV20-1 and TRBJ2-1; unclear D gene. Germline V gives CDR1 DFQATT, CDR2 SNEGSKA (reference sequence). Trimming left V 3 bases short and J 5 bases short, with 11 bases between. The CDR3 runs 13 residues.

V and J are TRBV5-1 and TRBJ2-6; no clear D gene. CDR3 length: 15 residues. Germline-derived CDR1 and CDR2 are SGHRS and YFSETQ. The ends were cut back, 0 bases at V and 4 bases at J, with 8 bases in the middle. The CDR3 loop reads CASSLDSIGANVLTF. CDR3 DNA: TGCGCCAGCAGCTTGGACTCGATCGGGGCCAACGTCCTGACTTTC.

The CDR3 region has the DNA TGTGCCAGCGCGGCGGAACCCTACAATGAGCAGTTCTTC. Protein: CASAAEPYNEQFF. This chain joins TRBV28 and TRBJ2-1; D gene uncertain. Trimming took off 8 bases at V and 2 bases at J, with 10 bases between the two ends. CDR1 is MDHEN and CDR2 is SYDVKM in the germline V gene. There are 13 residues in the CDR3.

Written as DNA, the CDR3 is TGTGCCAGCAGGCCTTTCCGGGACAGCTCCTACGAGCAGTACTTC. Residues: CASRPFRDSSYEQYF. V and J are TRBV6-2 or TRBV6-3 and TRBJ2-7, with TRBD1 matching over 7 bases. The CDR3 totals 15 residues. Germline loops: CDR1 MNHEY, CDR2 SVGEGT. V lost 6 bases to trimming and J lost 0 bases; unmatched junction nucleotides: 8.

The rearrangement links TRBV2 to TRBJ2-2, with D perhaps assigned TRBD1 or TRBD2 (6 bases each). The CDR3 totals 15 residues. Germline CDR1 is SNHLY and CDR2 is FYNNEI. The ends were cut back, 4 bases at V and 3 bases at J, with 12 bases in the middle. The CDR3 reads CASSAQGLHTGELFF. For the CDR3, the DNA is TGTGCCAGCAGTGCACAGGGACTGCACACCGGGGAGCTGTTTTTT.

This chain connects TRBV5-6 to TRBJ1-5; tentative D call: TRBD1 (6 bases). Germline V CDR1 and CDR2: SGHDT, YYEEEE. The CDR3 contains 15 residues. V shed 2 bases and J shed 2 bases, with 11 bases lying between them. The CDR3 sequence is CASSFRGGGNQPQHF. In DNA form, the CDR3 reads TGTGCCAGCAGCTTTCGGGGGGGCGGCAATCAGCCCCAGCATTTT.

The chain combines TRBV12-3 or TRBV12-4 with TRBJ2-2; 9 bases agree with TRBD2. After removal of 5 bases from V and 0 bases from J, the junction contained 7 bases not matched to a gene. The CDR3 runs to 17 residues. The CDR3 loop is CASSLSLAGPNTGELFF. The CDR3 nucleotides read TGTGCCAGCAGTCTGTCGCTAGCGGGACCGAACACCGGGGAGCTGTTTTTT.

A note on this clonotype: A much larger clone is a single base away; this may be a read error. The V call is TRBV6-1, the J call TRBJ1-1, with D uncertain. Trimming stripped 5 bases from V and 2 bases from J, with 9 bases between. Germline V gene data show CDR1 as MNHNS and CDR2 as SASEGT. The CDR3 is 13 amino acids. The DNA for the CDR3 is TGTGCCAGCAGTCGGCGGTTCAACACTGAAGCTTTCTTT. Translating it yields CASSRRFNTEAFF.